Below, 18 T cell receptor beta chains from the same sample are listed, as sequenced in a study of cytomegalovirus exposure and HLA in healthy donors. Researchers ran the PCR with 60 Vbeta and 13 Jbeta primers. The assay was immunoSEQ multiplex PCR, and TCRdb's table has in-frame clones only and misses some. The sample lists over 100,000 clones, around four fifths occurring once. Sequenced material: PBMCs. The receptor source for this set is a female donor in good health and CMV-seronegative.

The V and J genes are TRBV2 and TRBJ2-2; D is undetermined. The CDR3 is made up of 13 amino acids. Looked up from germline, CDR1 is SNHLY and CDR2 is FYNNEI. V was pared by 8 bases and J by 7 bases, with 14 bases between. The CDR3 here is CASSSTSGGELFF. The CDR3 DNA reads as TGTGCCAGCTCCTCGACTTCGGGCGGGGAGCTGTTTTTT.

The V call is TRBV30, the J call TRBJ2-4; TRBD2 aligns across 8 bases. Germline V gives CDR1 GTSNPN, CDR2 SVGIG (reference sequence). V lost 0 bases, J lost 1 base, and 8 bases stayed unmatched. The CDR3 covers 17 residues. As DNA, the CDR3 is TGTGCCTGGAGTGTAAGGGGGGGCGGGAGGGCCAAAAACATTCAGTACTTC. It specifies CAWSVRGGGRAKNIQYF.

The gene calls are TRBV20-1 and TRBJ2-5; D remains ambiguous. The CDR3 extends over 11 amino acids. Looked up from germline, CDR1 is DFQATT and CDR2 is SNEGSKA (reference sequence). Trimming removed 6 bases from V and 1 base from J, with 6 bases in between. The CDR3 DNA is TGCAGTGCAGCAGGCCAAGAGACCCAGTACTTC. Protein: CSAAGQETQYF.

The chain joins TRBV28 to TRBJ1-4; D is unclear. V lost 4 bases and J 4 bases, leaving 13 bases between the germline ends. Germline V lookup: CDR1 MDHEN, CDR2 SYDVKM. This CDR3 has 15 residues. The CDR3 DNA sequence: TGTGCCAGCAGTTGGGAGGGAATAAATAATGAAAAACTGTTTTTT. Translated: CASSWEGINNEKLFF. Full variable domain (rest looked up from reference TRBV28 and TRBJ1-4): DVKVTQSSRYLVKRTGEKVFLECVQDMDHENMFWYRQDPGLGLRLIYFSYDVKMKEKGDIPEGYSVSREKKERFSLILESASTNQTSMYLCASSWEGINNEKLFFGSGTQLSVL.

The gene calls are TRBV7-2 and TRBJ2-7, with D possibly matching TRBD2 (6 bases). CDR1 and CDR2 from the germline V gene are SGHTA and FQGNSA. The CDR3 length is 15 residues. V lost 5 bases, J lost 4 bases, and 18 bases lay in between. The DNA of the CDR3 is TGTGCCAGCAGCGGTCCGGGGAGGCCGTGGTACGAGCAGTACTTC. Translating gives CASSGPGRPWYEQYF. The variable domain in full, completed from reference TRBV7-2 and TRBJ2-7, reads GAGVSQSPSNKVTEKGKDVELRCDPISGHTALYWYRQSLGQGLEFLIYFQGNSAPDKSGLPSDRFSAERTGGSVSTLTIQRTQQEDSAVYLCASSGPGRPWYEQYFGPGTRLTVT.

J is TRBJ2-7 and V is TRBV5-1; 10 nucleotides match TRBD1. Germline CDR1 reads SGHRS; CDR2 reads YFSETQ. The CDR3 extends over 15 amino acids. With V trimmed by 4 bases and J by 5 bases, 9 bases remained unmatched. CDR3 protein: CASSLTGTGVDEQYF. The DNA for the CDR3 is TGCGCCAGCAGCCTCACCGGGACAGGGGTCGACGAGCAGTACTTC. The variable domain in full, with the rest retrieved from reference TRBV5-1 and TRBJ2-7, is KAGVTQTPRYLIKTRGQQVTLSCSPISGHRSVSWYQQTPGQGLQFLFEYFSETQRNKGNFPGRFSGRQFSNSRSEMNVSTLELGDSALYLCASSLTGTGVDEQYFGPGTRLTVT.

The V and J genes are TRBV5-6 and TRBJ2-5, with D perhaps matching TRBD1 (6 bases). Germline V gives CDR1 SGHDT, CDR2 YYEEEE. V gave up 2 bases and J gave up 5 bases, with 13 bases separating them. The CDR3 is made up of 14 amino acids. CDR3 DNA: TGTGCCAGCAGCTTCGGACAGTCTGGGGAGACCCAGTACTTC. It translates to CASSFGQSGETQYF.

The chain couples TRBV18 to TRBJ1-5; TRBD1 aligns across 10 bases. CDR1 is KGHSH, CDR2 LQKENI, per germline. The CDR3 totals 16 residues. V lost 3 bases, J lost 3 bases, and 5 bases stayed unmatched. DNA of the CDR3: TGTGCCAGCTCACCCACCGGGACAGGGGACAATCAGCCCCAGCATTTT. Translation gives CASSPTGTGDNQPQHF.

This clone was seen more than once but under ten times. The chain uses TRBV6-6 and TRBJ2-3; TRBD2 aligns across 12 bases. The CDR3 runs to 16 residues. J lost 4 bases, V lost 4 bases, and 6 bases had no gene match. From germline, CDR1 is MNHNY and CDR2 SVGAGI (reference sequence). Here the CDR3 reads CASSSLAGGVSDTQYF. The CDR3 nucleotides are TGTGCCAGCAGTTCGCTAGCGGGAGGGGTATCAGATACGCAGTATTTT.

Here the CDR3 DNA reads TGTGCCAGCAGTTTTGACAGGGGGCGTCAGCCCCAGCATTTT. It yields the protein CASSFDRGRQPQHF. The gene calls are TRBV28 and TRBJ1-5; 10 bases agree with TRBD1. V was pared by 3 bases and J by 6 bases, with 2 bases of the junction left unmatched. CDR1 and CDR2 (germline): MDHEN, SYDVKM. The CDR3 has 14 amino acids.

The chain recombines TRBV5-1 with TRBJ1-1; possible D gene TRBD1, 5 bases. With 3 bases removed from V and 1 base from J, the gap between germline ends came to 10 bases. The CDR3 runs to 14 residues. Germline CDR1 is SGHRS and CDR2 is YFSETQ. In DNA form, the CDR3 reads TGCGCCAGCAGCTCGGACAACCAGAACACTGAAGCTTTCTTT. It codes for CASSSDNQNTEAFF.

V is TRBV21-1 and J is TRBJ2-1; TRBD1 is the table's D call, not checked against the DNA. TRBV21-1 is shown as a pseudogene. This CDR3 is built from 15 residues. CDR3 DNA: TGTGCCAGCAGCATAGTATTACAGACATACAATGAGCAGTTCTTC. This translates into CASSIVLQTYNEQFF.

This sequence joins TRBV7-9 and TRBJ2-7; D perhaps matches TRBD1 (7 bases). V gave up 2 bases and J gave up 2 bases, with 10 bases separating them. CDR3 size: 14 residues. Germline lookup yields CDR1 SEHNR and CDR2 FQNEAQ (reference sequence). CDR3 nucleotide sequence: TGTGCCAGCAGCTTACAGGGGGGAACCTACGAGCAGTACTTC. Protein product: CASSLQGGTYEQYF.

The gene calls are TRBV28 and TRBJ1-2, with TRBD1 as a possible D gene (6 bases). The CDR3 sequence is 13 residues long. Germline CDR1 MDHEN, CDR2 SYDVKM. V lost 6 bases, J lost 7 bases, and 15 bases lay in between. The CDR3 loop is CASSTPGGAGYTF. DNA for the CDR3: TGTGCCAGCAGCACACCGGGGGGGGCTGGCTACACCTTC.

This chain connects TRBV9 to TRBJ2-5, with TRBD1 matching 7 bases. The V segment lost 2 bases and the J segment 4 bases; nucleotides outside the gene matches: 5. The CDR3 totals 14 residues. The V gene's germline CDR1 is SGDLS and CDR2 YYNGEE. Here the CDR3 reads CASSVQDRRETQYF. DNA for the CDR3: TGTGCCAGCAGCGTTCAGGACAGGCGAGAGACCCAGTACTTC.

This sequence joins TRBV4-2 and TRBJ2-7; TRBD2 aligns across 7 bases. The CDR3 is 19 residues long. CDR1 and CDR2 from the germline V gene are LGHNA and YNFKEQ. Trimming removed 0 bases from V and 0 bases from J; junction bases left unmatched: 14. The chain's CDR3 is CASSQDLWLAEAPSYEQYF. DNA for the CDR3: TGTGCCAGCAGCCAAGATCTATGGCTAGCGGAAGCACCCTCCTACGAGCAGTACTTC.

The V gene is TRBV5-1, the J gene TRBJ1-4; weak D call: TRBD1 (5 bases). Trimming removed 2 bases at V and 11 bases at J, with 13 bases between. Germline V CDR1 and CDR2: SGHRS, YFSETQ. This CDR3 spans 13 amino acids. CDR3 amino acids: CASSFSDSAKLFF. CDR3 sequence (DNA): TGCGCCAGCAGCTTTTCCGACAGCGCGAAACTGTTTTTT.

This chain uses TRBV5-4 with TRBJ2-2; 7 bases map to TRBD2. With 3 bases clipped from V and 1 base from J, the junction kept 3 bases outside the gene matches. Germline V gene data show CDR1 as SGHNT and CDR2 as YYREEE (reference sequence). The CDR3 consists of 15 residues. This CDR3 is CASSSGLWNTGELFF. DNA of the CDR3: TGTGCCAGCAGCTCGGGACTATGGAACACCGGGGAGCTGTTTTTT.